The 17 T cell receptor beta chains given below trace back to one sample, sequenced in a study of shared clonotypes between healthy human individuals. The repertoire was sequenced with immunoSEQ multiplex PCR; TCRdb's copy has only in-frame clones and lacks some. The sample holds some 2.4 million clones, 93% seen once. The sequencing input was naive CD4+ T cells from PBMCs. Subset: CD45RA+ positively selected. The origin of the receptors is a man younger than 35 in good health. Some clones in this sample may be carry-over from other donors' samples.

CDR3 loop: CSAGWDRGSGETQYF. The CDR3 DNA is TGCAGCGCTGGATGGGACAGGGGGAGCGGAGAGACCCAGTACTTC. The chain recombines TRBV29-1 with TRBJ2-5, with 11 nucleotides matching TRBD1. V shed 7 bases and J 4 bases; nucleotides not matched to a gene: 11. From germline, CDR1 is SQVTM and CDR2 ANQGSEA. The CDR3 runs to 15 residues.

This chain joins TRBV6-5 and TRBJ1-5; no clear D gene. Germline V CDR1 and CDR2: MNHEY, SVGAGI. V dropped 6 bases and J dropped 4 bases, with 10 bases sitting between them. The CDR3 is 13 residues long. CDR3 in amino acids: CASRPTRNQPQHF. CDR3 bases: TGTGCCAGCAGGCCGACACGTAATCAGCCCCAGCATTTT.

The chain carries TRBV6-6 and TRBJ1-5; unclear D gene. CDR3 length equals 16 residues. With 2 bases removed from V and 3 bases from J, the gap between germline ends came to 14 bases. Germline CDR1 reads MNHNY; CDR2 reads SVGAGI (reference sequence). The CDR3 loop reads CASSYEPSRPNQPQHF. For the CDR3, the DNA is TGTGCCAGCAGTTACGAGCCGTCACGGCCCAATCAGCCCCAGCATTTT.

This sequence joins TRBV19 and TRBJ2-1; 8 nucleotides line up with TRBD2. The CDR3 length is 15 residues. Germline-derived CDR1 and CDR2 are LNHDA and SQIVND (reference sequence). The junction had 7 bases not matched to a gene; V was cut back by 3 bases and J by 6 bases. The CDR3 reads CASSIPAGGGNEQFF. In DNA, the CDR3 is TGTGCCAGTAGTATCCCGGCGGGAGGAGGCAATGAGCAGTTCTTC.

The genes are TRBV19 and TRBJ1-5, with D perhaps TRBD1 (6 bases). This CDR3 is 15 amino acids long. V was clipped by 0 bases and J by 6 bases, with 12 bases between them. CDR1 and CDR2 from the germline V gene are LNHDA and SQIVND (reference sequence). CDR3 DNA: TGTGCCAGTAGTATAGATGGCAGGGGTGGTCAGCCCCAGCATTTT. It codes for CASSIDGRGGQPQHF.

This chain joins TRBV7-9 and TRBJ2-7; TRBD2 is a possible D gene (6 bases). The V gene's germline CDR1 is SEHNR and CDR2 FQNEAQ (reference sequence). The V end was cut by 8 bases, the J end by 2 bases, with 7 bases between. The CDR3 consists of 11 residues. CDR3 amino acids: CASGGTYEQYF. The CDR3 bases are TGTGCCAGCGGGGGGACCTACGAGCAGTACTTC.

V usage is TRBV6-5 and J usage is TRBJ2-7; 8 bases are a match to TRBD2. The CDR3 loop spans 15 amino acids. Trimming removed 2 bases from V and 7 bases from J; junction bases left unmatched: 10. The V gene's germline CDR1 is MNHEY and CDR2 SVGAGI. The CDR3 here is CASSYDGREAGEQYF. CDR3 DNA sequence: TGTGCCAGCAGTTACGATGGGCGGGAGGCTGGGGAGCAGTACTTC.

The genes are TRBV5-4 and TRBJ2-7; TRBD1 aligns across 11 bases. V was clipped by 3 bases and J by 5 bases; unmatched bases: 7. CDR3 size: 15 residues. Germline values: CDR1 SGHNT, CDR2 YYREEE (reference sequence). The CDR3 region has the DNA TGTGCCAGCAGCTGGCGGACAGGGGGCAAGCACGAGCAGTACTTC. Residues: CASSWRTGGKHEQYF.

This clone has a single count. The chain uses TRBV19 and TRBJ2-2; possible D gene TRBD1, 6 bases. Germline values: CDR1 LNHDA, CDR2 SQIVND (reference sequence). The CDR3 loop spans 16 amino acids. Trimming removed 1 base from V and 4 bases from J, with 13 bases in between. The CDR3 DNA reads TGTGCCAGTAGTATAGGCGCAGGGGTGGGCACCGGGGAGCTGTTTTTT. It encodes CASSIGAGVGTGELFF.

The chain carries TRBV18 and TRBJ1-5, with D possibly being TRBD1 (6 bases). This CDR3 is built from 15 residues. The germline V gene encodes CDR1 KGHSH and CDR2 LQKENI. V shed 3 bases and J shed 4 bases, with 13 bases lying between them. The CDR3, as DNA: TGTGCCAGCTCACCCGCGACAGGACTTAATCAGCCCCAGCATTTT. Translated: CASSPATGLNQPQHF.

The chain is built from TRBV2 and TRBJ1-1, with a weak D call TRBD1 (6 bases). This CDR3 comprises 16 residues. Trimming removed 6 bases from V and 8 bases from J, with 25 bases in between. Per the germline V gene, CDR1 is SNHLY and CDR2 is FYNNEI. For the CDR3, the DNA is TGTGCCAGCAGCCTTCGTGGAGGGGGTGCCGGGGGCGAAGCTTTCTTT. Its protein product is CASSLRGGGAGGEAFF.

The V call is TRBV5-1, the J call TRBJ2-5; TRBD2 is a possible D gene (6 bases). The J call could be wrong; TRBJ2-7 is a better fit for the DNA end. Germline CDR1 SGHRS, CDR2 YFSETQ. The CDR3 covers 13 residues. This CDR3 is CASSSGPGSEQYF. CDR3 nucleotides: TGCGCCAGCAGCTCCGGCCCCGGGAGCGAGCAGTACTTC.

This chain links TRBV5-1 with TRBJ1-1, with 7 positions matching TRBD1. The ends lost 4 bases at V and 6 bases at J; junction bases unmatched: 9. The CDR3 is 14 residues long. Germline assignment: CDR1 SGHRS and CDR2 YFSETQ. CDR3 region: CASSRDSLTAEAFF. CDR3 sequence (DNA): TGCGCCAGCAGCAGGGACAGTTTAACCGCTGAAGCTTTCTTT.

This clone was counted only a few times. The J gene is TRBJ1-1, the V gene TRBV11-1; TRBD1 is a possible D gene (5 bases). CDR1 and CDR2 from the germline V gene are SGHAT and FQDESV (reference sequence). Trimming left V 3 bases short and J 4 bases short, with 12 bases between. This CDR3 comprises 14 residues. The CDR3 region is CASSFRVSATEAFF. The DNA for the CDR3 is TGTGCCAGCAGCTTCAGGGTTAGCGCCACTGAAGCTTTCTTT.

The sample holds one count of this clone. This sequence joins TRBV29-1 and TRBJ2-3; D might be TRBD2 (6 bases). V lost 1 base and J 3 bases, leaving 11 bases between the germline ends. This CDR3 has 14 residues. Germline-derived CDR1 and CDR2 are SQVTM and ANQGSEA. CDR3 protein: CSVEVGTPTDTQYF. The CDR3 DNA is TGCAGCGTTGAAGTTGGGACTCCAACAGATACGCAGTATTTT.

The chain couples TRBV7-9 to TRBJ2-2, with D maybe TRBD2 (6 bases). The CDR3 consists of 13 residues. CDR1 and CDR2 (germline): SEHNR, FQNEAQ (reference sequence). Trimming cost V 5 bases and J 7 bases, with 11 bases left between them. The CDR3: CASSPVGGGELFF. CDR3 DNA sequence: TGTGCCAGCAGCCCCGTGGGGGGCGGGGAGCTGTTTTTT.

With regard to this clone: Within the sample, other DNA sequences also encode this same CDR3. The CDR3 sequence is CASSFSDSNQPQHF. CDR3 bases: TGTGCCAGCAGCTTTTCAGATAGCAATCAGCCCCAGCATTTT. The V gene is TRBV7-2, the J gene TRBJ1-5; D not resolved. The CDR3 has 14 amino acids. CDR1 is SGHTA and CDR2 is FQGNSA in the germline V gene. V lost 3 bases to trimming and J lost 0 bases, with 6 bases between them.